The 16 T cell receptor beta chains below come from one sample, sequenced in a study of blood T cell repertoires in COVID-19. This table comes from immunoSEQ multiplex PCR, and its TCRdb copy is limited to in-frame clones, with some not included. The sample consists of about 220,000 clones, 84% of them appearing once. The sample taken for sequencing was peripheral blood. These receptors originate from a man in his thirties or forties with active or convalescent COVID-19.

This CDR3 is CASSQDAGGGEQYF. CDR3 DNA sequence: TGCGCCAGCAGCCAAGATGCAGGGGGCGGCGAGCAGTACTTC. The chain links TRBV4-3 to TRBJ2-7; 8 bases agree with TRBD1. V lost 0 bases to trimming and J lost 6 bases; unmatched junction nucleotides: 4. CDR1 is LGHNA, CDR2 YSLEER, per germline. This CDR3 is built from 14 residues.

The gene calls are TRBV25-1 and TRBJ2-5; D gene uncertain. The V end was cut by 1 base, the J end by 3 bases, with 12 bases between. The CDR3 covers 15 residues. In germline, CDR1 is MGHDK, CDR2 SYGVNS. The CDR3 region has the DNA TGTGCCAGCAGTGAATCCCACAGCCTCAAAGAGACCCAGTACTTC. Amino acids: CASSESHSLKETQYF.

This clone was observed a single time. This sequence joins TRBV5-1 and TRBJ2-2; TRBD2 might be the D (5 bases). The V and J ends lost 6 bases and 5 bases respectively, with 14 bases between them. Germline lookup yields CDR1 SGHRS and CDR2 YFSETQ. The CDR3 runs to 14 residues. The chain's CDR3 is CASKVGDHTGELFF. The CDR3 region has the DNA TGCGCCAGCAAGGTGGGAGATCATACCGGGGAGCTGTTTTTT.

This clone was observed a handful of times. The chain links TRBV20-1 to TRBJ2-1; D is perhaps TRBD2 (5 bases). This CDR3 is built from 10 residues. Germline assignment: CDR1 DFQATT and CDR2 SNEGSKA (reference sequence). Trimming pared 6 bases from V and 9 bases from J, leaving 9 bases between. In DNA, the CDR3 is TGCAGTGCCATCGGGGTTGAGCAGTTCTTC. Its translation is CSAIGVEQFF.

The rearrangement joins TRBV28 to TRBJ2-7; D remains unclear. This CDR3 has 11 residues. The V end was cut by 5 bases, the J end by 5 bases, with 7 bases between. The V gene's germline CDR1 is MDHEN and CDR2 SYDVKM. Here the CDR3 reads CASSSVNEQYF. The CDR3 DNA follows: TGTGCCAGCAGTAGCGTCAACGAGCAGTACTTC.

The chain recombines TRBV5-6 with TRBJ2-5, with 9 bases aligning to TRBD1. The CDR3 contains 15 residues. V lost 4 bases to trimming and J lost 1 base; unmatched junction nucleotides: 5. CDR1 is SGHDT, CDR2 YYEEEE, per germline. CDR3 bases: TGTGCCAGCAGCAGGACAGGGGTCGGCCAAGAGACCCAGTACTTC. Translated: CASSRTGVGQETQYF.

CDR3 DNA: TGCGCCAGCAGCCCCGGGACAGGGCGCTACGAGCAGTACTTC. Encoded protein: CASSPGTGRYEQYF. The rearrangement joins TRBV4-3 to TRBJ2-7; TRBD1 aligns across 9 bases. The length of the CDR3 is 14 residues. CDR1 is LGHNA, CDR2 YSLEER, per germline. Trimming took 4 bases from V and 3 from J; bases not matched to a gene: 4.

The gene calls are TRBV19 and TRBJ1-5; 7 positions match TRBD1. Germline lookup yields CDR1 LNHDA and CDR2 SQIVND (reference sequence). The CDR3 spans 14 residues. The trim removed 11 bases at V and 0 bases at J, leaving 7 bases unmatched. This CDR3 is CADRDSNSNQPQHF. In nucleotides, the CDR3 is TGTGCCGACCGGGACAGTAATAGCAATCAGCCCCAGCATTTT.

The gene calls are TRBV3-1 (or the pseudogene TRBV3-2) and TRBJ2-5; D may be TRBD2 (6 bases). CDR3 length: 13 residues. Germline V gives CDR1 LGHDT, CDR2 YNNKEL (reference sequence). V was clipped by 5 bases and J by 5 bases, with 12 bases between them. CDR3 sequence (DNA): TGTGCCAGCAGCTTAGCGGCCCGGGAGACCCAGTACTTC. It encodes CASSLAARETQYF.

The chain joins TRBV4-2 to TRBJ2-1; 8 nucleotides match TRBD2. With 4 bases clipped from V and 1 base from J, the junction kept 9 bases outside the gene matches. Germline V gene lookup returns CDR1 LGHNA and CDR2 YNFKEQ. The CDR3 spans 17 residues. The chain's CDR3 is CASSPGVGRESYNEQFF. The CDR3 DNA reads as TGTGCCAGCAGCCCCGGGGTCGGGAGGGAATCCTACAATGAGCAGTTCTTC.

V is TRBV5-3 and J is TRBJ1-4; 8 bases fit TRBD1. TRBV5-3 is noted as an ORF with a role that remains uncertain. Losses at the gene ends were 0 bases for V and 8 bases for J; bases not matched to a gene: 6. The CDR3 has 15 residues. CDR3 sequence (DNA): TGTGCCAGAAGCTTGGATCGGGACAGGAGCGAAAAACTGTTTTTT. Protein: CARSLDRDRSEKLFF.

The V call is TRBV6-5, the J call TRBJ1-2; 7 bases are a match to TRBD1. Germline-derived CDR1 and CDR2 are MNHEY and SVGAGI. The CDR3 spans 13 residues. J lost 8 bases, V lost 4 bases, and 7 bases had no gene match. The CDR3 DNA is TGTGCCAGCAGTTCGACAGGGCGGGTCGGCTACACCTTC. Translated, it gives CASSSTGRVGYTF.

The V call is TRBV7-9, the J call TRBJ2-1, with D perhaps TRBD2 (5 bases). With 0 bases removed from V and 8 bases from J, the gap between germline ends came to 11 bases. The length of the CDR3 is 14 residues. Germline V gives CDR1 SEHNR, CDR2 FQNEAQ (reference sequence). For the CDR3, the DNA is TGTGCCAGCAGCTTAGCCCCCCGGGGAGATGAGCAGTTCTTC. Translation gives CASSLAPRGDEQFF.

The chain uses TRBV4-1 and TRBJ2-1; a weak D match, TRBD1 (6 bases). Trimming pared 0 bases from V and 3 bases from J, leaving 12 bases between. The CDR3 extends over 16 amino acids. In germline, CDR1 is MGHRA, CDR2 YSYEKL. The CDR3 reads CASSQDSGEGYNEQFF. For the CDR3, the DNA is TGCGCCAGCAGCCAAGATTCAGGGGAAGGCTACAATGAGCAGTTCTTC.

The V call is TRBV7-9, the J call TRBJ2-1; 10 nucleotides agree with TRBD1. Losses at the gene ends were 4 bases for V and 10 bases for J; bases not matched to a gene: 7. Germline V CDR1 and CDR2: SEHNR, FQNEAQ (reference sequence). The length of the CDR3 is 14 residues. The CDR3 protein is CASSSGTGVKEQFF. DNA of the CDR3: TGTGCCAGCAGCTCGGGGACAGGGGTAAAAGAGCAGTTCTTC.

This clone appeared a few times. Germline and junction disagree at one end, which may indicate a read error. This chain joins TRBV4-3 and TRBJ1-4, with 7 bases identical to TRBD1. The CDR3 extends over 13 amino acids. From germline, CDR1 is LGHNA and CDR2 YSLEER. The CDR3 loop is CASSQDLRGRKVF. CDR3 bases: TGCGCCAGCAGCCAAGATTTGAGGGGGCGGAAGGTTTTT.